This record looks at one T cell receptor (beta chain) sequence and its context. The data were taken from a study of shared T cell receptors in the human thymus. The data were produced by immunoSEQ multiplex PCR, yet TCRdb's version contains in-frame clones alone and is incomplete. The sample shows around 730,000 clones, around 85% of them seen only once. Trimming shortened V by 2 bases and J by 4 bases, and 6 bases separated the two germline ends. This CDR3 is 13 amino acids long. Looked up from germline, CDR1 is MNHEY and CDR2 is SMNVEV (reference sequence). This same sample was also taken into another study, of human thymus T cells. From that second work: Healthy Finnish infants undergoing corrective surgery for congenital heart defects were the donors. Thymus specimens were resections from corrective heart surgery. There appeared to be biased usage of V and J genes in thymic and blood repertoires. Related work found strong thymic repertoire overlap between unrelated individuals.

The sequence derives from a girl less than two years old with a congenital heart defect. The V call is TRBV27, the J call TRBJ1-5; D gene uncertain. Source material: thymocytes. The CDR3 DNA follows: TGTGCCAGCAGTTTACAGAAAAATCAGCCCCAGCATTTT. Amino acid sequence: CASSLQKNQPQHF.